This T cell receptor (beta chain) was identified in a study of graft-versus-host responses after intestinal transplantation. The overall study: Each patient got anti-thymocyte globulin induction, then tacrolimus and steroids for around three years.

Sequencing was performed with immunoSEQ multiplex PCR; in TCRdb, only in-frame clones are kept and a portion is missing. The sample lists approximately 120,000 clones, around 94% occurring once. Remarks on this clone: Its antigen is unidentified.

The CDR3 has 17 residues. Germline V CDR1 and CDR2: SNHLY, FYNNEI. V lost 6 bases, J lost 3 bases, and 14 bases stayed unmatched. This receptor was identified in a human donor who received an intestinal transplant. The chain is built from TRBV2 and TRBJ1-5; 7 bases line up with TRBD1. Material: unstimulated CD4+ T cells sorted from spleen or lymph node cells, obtained before intestinal transplant. The DNA for the CDR3 is TGTGCCAGCAGACCAGGGCCTTCGACAGGGTCCAATCAGCCCCAGCATTTT. This translates into CASRPGPSTGSNQPQHF.